Presented here are 13 T cell receptor beta chains from one specimen sequenced in a study of shared T cell receptors in the human thymus. The method was immunoSEQ multiplex PCR; TCRdb's version includes in-frame clones alone and lacks a portion of them. The sample holds 550,000 to 800,000 clones, approximately 85% seen once. The data were also submitted as part of a second study, on human thymus T cells.

Sequenced: thymocytes. These receptor sequences come from a girl in the first two years of life with a congenital heart defect.

The chain links TRBV7-4 to TRBJ1-1; D gene ambiguous. V was shortened by 1 base and J by 1 base, with 19 bases between the two germline ends. Looked up from germline, CDR1 is SGHVT and CDR2 is SQSDAQ. This CDR3 region has 18 residues. The CDR3 DNA reads TGTGCCAGCAGCTTAGAAGTATTCTTTGCTTCGGGGAACACTGAAGCTTTCTTT. This encodes CASSLEVFFASGNTEAFF.

The gene calls are TRBV4-2 and TRBJ2-3; the D gene is possibly TRBD2 (6 bases). With 0 bases removed from V and 2 bases from J, the gap between germline ends came to 15 bases. CDR3 length equals 17 residues. Looked up from germline, CDR1 is LGHNA and CDR2 is YNFKEQ. CDR3 coding DNA: TGTGCCAGCAGCCAAGATCTGCGGGGACTCCCCACAGATACGCAGTATTTT. This codes for CASSQDLRGLPTDTQYF.

The gene calls are TRBV29-1 and TRBJ2-1, with TRBD2 as a possible D gene (6 bases). The CDR3 runs to 14 residues. Germline lookup yields CDR1 SQVTM and CDR2 ANQGSEA. Trimming shortened V by 6 bases and J by 4 bases, and 16 bases separated the two germline ends. CDR3 in amino acids: CSVSGTRIYNEQFF. The CDR3 DNA reads as TGCAGCGTGTCCGGGACTCGCATTTACAATGAGCAGTTCTTC.

The gene calls are TRBV6-1 and TRBJ1-1; possible D gene TRBD1, 6 bases. V shed 6 bases and J shed 8 bases, with 10 bases lying between them. The CDR3 contains 11 residues. Germline V gives CDR1 MNHNS, CDR2 SASEGT. The CDR3: CASSWTVEAFF. The DNA of the CDR3 is TGTGCCAGCAGCTGGACAGTAGAAGCTTTCTTT.

The rearrangement joins TRBV12-5 to TRBJ2-3, with D uncertain. V lost 5 bases, J lost 0 bases, and 6 bases lay in between. Germline V gene sequence: CDR1 LGHNT, CDR2 FRNRAP. This CDR3 contains 13 residues. The CDR3 coding sequence is TGTGCTAGTGGTGGGCCGAGCACAGATACGCAGTATTTT. Its protein product is CASGGPSTDTQYF.

This chain uses TRBV29-1 with TRBJ1-1; D is possibly TRBD1 (6 bases). The CDR3 totals 15 residues. Germline V gene data show CDR1 as SQVTM and CDR2 as ANQGSEA. V was trimmed by 3 bases and J by 5 bases, leaving 19 bases between them. CDR3 sequence: CSVDVGMNRVTEAFF. In nucleotides, the CDR3 is TGCAGCGTTGATGTGGGTATGAACAGGGTTACTGAAGCTTTCTTT.

In DNA form, the CDR3 reads TGTGCCAGCAGCCACCTGCGGGGGACAGGGTGGATCGCCTTATTCGGCCTATATGGCTACACCTTC. Translating it yields CASSHLRGTGWIALFGLYGYTF. J is TRBJ1-2 and V is TRBV13, with 9 bases aligning to TRBD1. With 5 bases clipped from V and 5 bases from J, the junction kept 30 bases outside the gene matches. This CDR3 is 22 amino acids long. CDR1 and CDR2 from the germline V gene are PRHDT and FYEKMQ (reference sequence). Looking up the rest from reference TRBV13 and TRBJ1-2 gives the full variable domain: AAGVIQSPRHLIKEKRETATLKCYPIPRHDTVYWYQQGPGQDPQFLISFYEKMQSDKGSIPDRFSAQQFSDYHSELNMSSLELGDSALYFCASSHLRGTGWIALFGLYGYTFGSGTRLTVV.

The chain links TRBV2 to TRBJ1-2; D is possibly TRBD1 (5 bases). Germline CDR1 SNHLY, CDR2 FYNNEI. This CDR3 region has 14 residues. V dropped 4 bases and J dropped 4 bases, with 13 bases sitting between them. The CDR3 DNA follows: TGTGCCAGCAGTGCACACCCCCAGGGCTATGGCTACACCTTC. Its translation is CASSAHPQGYGYTF.

This clone showed up just a few times. This sequence joins TRBV7-9 and TRBJ1-3; D uncertain. Trimming pared 1 base from V and 2 bases from J, leaving 18 bases between. The CDR3 covers 18 residues. CDR1 and CDR2 from the germline V gene are SEHNR and FQNEAQ (reference sequence). The CDR3 spells CASSLGVWVRDAGNTIYF. CDR3 nucleotide sequence: TGTGCCAGCAGCTTAGGGGTCTGGGTTCGGGATGCTGGAAACACCATATATTTT.

J is TRBJ1-1 and V is TRBV14; D possibly corresponds to TRBD1 (5 bases). The germline V gene encodes CDR1 SGHDN and CDR2 FVKESK. The CDR3 sequence is 16 residues long. The V and J ends lost 1 base and 0 bases respectively, with 12 bases between them. Here the CDR3 DNA reads TGTGCCAGCAGCCAAGTGGCTCAGGGCTTGAACACTGAAGCTTTCTTT. Translating gives CASSQVAQGLNTEAFF.

CDR3 in DNA: TGTGCCAGCAGTTACGTCTGGAGGTCTAATGAAAAACTGTTTTTT. Protein product: CASSYVWRSNEKLFF. The chain links TRBV6-9 to TRBJ1-4; no clear D. V lost 3 bases and J 3 bases, leaving 11 bases between the germline ends. The CDR3 is 15 amino acids. The germline V gene encodes CDR1 MNHGY and CDR2 SVAAGI.

J is TRBJ1-6 and V is TRBV27; D remains unclear. Germline lookup yields CDR1 MNHEY and CDR2 SMNVEV (reference sequence). There are 13 residues in the CDR3. Between the trimmed V and J ends, which lost 5 bases and 12 bases, there was a span of 14 bases. DNA of the CDR3: TGTGCCAGCAGTAGAACAGCCGGGAGACCCCTCCACTTT. Translation gives CASSRTAGRPLHF.

The gene calls are TRBV4-3 and TRBJ2-2; 9 bases agree with TRBD1. Per germline, CDR1 LGHNA and CDR2 YSLEER. V gave up 4 bases and J gave up 6 bases; unmatched junction bases: 12. The CDR3 totals 17 residues. CDR3 in DNA: TGCGCCAGCAGCCTCGATCCGGGACAGGGCTGGGCCGGGGAGCTGTTTTTT. Translated, it gives CASSLDPGQGWAGELFF.